This T cell receptor (beta chain) is from a study of identical twins (dated by TCRdb to the mid-2010s). Context from the whole study: To test whether fetal clonotypes persist, this study deep-sequenced TCR alpha and beta repertoires from monozygotic twins, from unrelated adults of various ages, and from cord blood. To rule out contamination, the twin experiments were replicated at different times with different library preparation protocols. On the study overall, not on this receptor specifically: Because the same donors could not be followed over many years, conclusions were based on cross-sectional statistical analysis. Zero-insertion analyses could be partly confounded by invariant T cells such as MAIT and iNKT, though diverse VJ usage argued against such confounding for most clonotypes. In monozygotic twins, recombination models systematically underestimated out-of-frame TCR alpha sharing, but the models matched the sharing seen between unrelated individuals. The excess sharing between twins in beta out-of-frame sequences was weaker because fewer shared sequences reduced the signal-to-noise ratio. Compared with coincidental sharing between unrelated individuals, out-of-frame TCR alpha sequences shared between twins had an excess of sequences with low generation probability. Fewer insertions were carried by abundant cord blood beta clonotypes, a similar but weaker trend appeared in young adult naive repertoires, and no such trend appeared in memory repertoires.

Clipping removes 9 bases from V and 4 bases from J, with 8 as the unmatched junction base count. CDR1 and CDR2 (SNHLY, FYNNEI) derive from the germline V gene. From cysteine to phenylalanine, the CDR3 is 13 amino acids long. CDR3 DNA only is kept here, 39 bases in frame from base 1. Libraries were constructed by 5' RACE. Data came from an Illumina HiSeq 2000. A universal primer binding site was added through template switching, and the final cDNA carried a unique molecular identifier so that TCR cDNA molecules could be counted accurately. Specific primers in the conserved constant-segment region were used to synthesize first-strand cDNA for the TCR alpha and beta chains. To control for contamination, every cDNA library was double barcoded, receiving both a SMART-Mk sample barcode and Illumina barcodes. TruSeq adapter sequences, together with Illumina sample barcodes, were added in two successive PCR steps. Sequencing of the TCR alpha and beta cDNA libraries was done on the Illumina HiSeq platform using custom primers. The source study handled its data this way. Unique molecular identifiers were extracted from raw reads with MiGEC, and CDR3 positions were determined with MiXCR. Recombination models were inferred per individual with the repgenHMM and IGoR tools using an EM algorithm. Shared clonotypes were analyzed with the tcR package in R, and sharing was normalized by the product of cloneset sizes. To study raw recombination without the effects of thymic and clonal selection, out-of-frame nonproductive sequences were analyzed. Starting from the raw public reads, TCRdb applied fastp trimming at Q25, assembled clones with MiXCR and retained in-frame beta chains. Each CDR3 protein appears once, grouped with its most common genes and DNA. None of the V and J calls come from the authors' own analysis; TCRdb made them. For this sample there are a few hundred thousand distinct CDR3 sequences; around a tenth appear just once. Jointly, the top ten make up approximately 3.2% of the sample.

All donors were healthy Caucasians. The twin cohort comprised three pairs of female monozygotic twins, all aged about 18 to 30 years. Peripheral blood mononuclear cells were used as the source from which RNA for TCR libraries was isolated. Concerning this clonotype itself: No antigen is known for it. Base-call qualities are not available, and no considerably larger clone is one nucleotide away.

The same sample was also studied in work on yellow fever vaccine responses in identical twins. As that second study puts it: The authors reported that the T cell response to vaccination in identical twins appeared partly convergent and partly personalized. In identical twins, the study followed T cell clones that responded to the vaccine with precision.

The V gene is TRBV2 and the J gene is TRBJ2-7; TRBD1 matches 8 bases in the middle. Sequencing was performed on PBMCs. The source of this sequence is a woman aged 18 to 35 in good health. The nucleotides read TGTGCCAGTTACCTACAGGGGGTGTACGAGCAGTACTTC. Its translation reads: CASYLQGVYEQYF.